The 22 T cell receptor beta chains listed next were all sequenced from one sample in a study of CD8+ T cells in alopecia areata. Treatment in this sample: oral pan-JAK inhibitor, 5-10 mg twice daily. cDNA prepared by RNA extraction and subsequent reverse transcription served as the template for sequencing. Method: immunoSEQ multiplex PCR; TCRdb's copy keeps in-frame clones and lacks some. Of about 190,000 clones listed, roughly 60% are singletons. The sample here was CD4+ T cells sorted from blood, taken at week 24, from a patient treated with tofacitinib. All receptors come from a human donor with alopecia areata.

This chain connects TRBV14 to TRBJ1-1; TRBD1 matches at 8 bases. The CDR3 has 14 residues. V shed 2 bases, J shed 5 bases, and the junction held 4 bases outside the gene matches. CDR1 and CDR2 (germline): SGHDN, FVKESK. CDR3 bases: TGTGCCAGCAGCCAAAGGACAGGGCCAACTGAAGCTTTCTTT. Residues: CASSQRTGPTEAFF.

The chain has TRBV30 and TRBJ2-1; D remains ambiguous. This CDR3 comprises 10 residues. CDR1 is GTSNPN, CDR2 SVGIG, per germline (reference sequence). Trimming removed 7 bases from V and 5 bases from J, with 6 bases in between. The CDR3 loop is CALRNNEQFF. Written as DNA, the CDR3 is TGTGCCTTACGGAACAATGAGCAGTTCTTC.

CDR3 in amino acids: CAWSLRDSPLHF. The CDR3 DNA follows: TGTGCCTGGAGTCTCCGGGATTCACCCCTCCACTTT. This chain connects TRBV30 to TRBJ1-6; D unresolved. Trimming stripped 2 bases from V and 8 bases from J, with 7 bases between. The CDR3 runs 12 residues. Germline CDR1 is GTSNPN and CDR2 is SVGIG (reference sequence).

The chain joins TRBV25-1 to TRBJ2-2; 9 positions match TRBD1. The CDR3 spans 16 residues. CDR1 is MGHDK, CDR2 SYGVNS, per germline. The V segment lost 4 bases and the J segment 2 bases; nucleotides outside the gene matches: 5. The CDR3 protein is CASSAPGQGNTGELFF. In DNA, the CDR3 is TGTGCCAGCAGTGCCCCGGGACAGGGTAACACCGGGGAGCTGTTTTTT.

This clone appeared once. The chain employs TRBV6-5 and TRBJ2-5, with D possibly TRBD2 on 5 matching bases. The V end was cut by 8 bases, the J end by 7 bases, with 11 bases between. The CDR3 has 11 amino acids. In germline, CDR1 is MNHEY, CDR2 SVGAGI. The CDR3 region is CASSGGGTQYF. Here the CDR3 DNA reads TGTGCCAGCTCCGGAGGCGGGACCCAGTACTTC.

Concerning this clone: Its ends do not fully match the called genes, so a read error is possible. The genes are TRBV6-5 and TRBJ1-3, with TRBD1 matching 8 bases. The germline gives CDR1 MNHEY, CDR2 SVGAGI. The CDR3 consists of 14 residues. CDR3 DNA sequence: TGTGCCATCAGTGAGACAGGGGCTGGAAACACCATATATTTT. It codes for CAISETGAGNTIYF.

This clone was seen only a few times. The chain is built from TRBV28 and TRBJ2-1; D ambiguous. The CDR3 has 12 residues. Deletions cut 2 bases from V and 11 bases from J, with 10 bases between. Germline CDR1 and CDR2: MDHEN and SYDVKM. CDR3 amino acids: CASSLERIQQFF. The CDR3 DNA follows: TGTGCCAGCAGTTTAGAAAGAATACAGCAGTTCTTC.

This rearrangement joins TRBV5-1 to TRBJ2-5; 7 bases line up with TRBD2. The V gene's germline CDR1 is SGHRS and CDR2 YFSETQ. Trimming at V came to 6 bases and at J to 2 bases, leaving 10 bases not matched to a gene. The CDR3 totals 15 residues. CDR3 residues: CASILGQGLQETQYF. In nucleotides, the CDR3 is TGCGCCAGCATCCTAGGGCAGGGACTACAAGAGACCCAGTACTTC.

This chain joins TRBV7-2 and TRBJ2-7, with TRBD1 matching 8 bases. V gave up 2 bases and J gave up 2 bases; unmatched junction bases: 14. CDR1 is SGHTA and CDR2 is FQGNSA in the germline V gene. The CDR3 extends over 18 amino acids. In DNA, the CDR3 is TGTGCCAGCAGCTTAAGTAGTCGCCTCGGACAGGGTGCCTACGAGCAGTACTTC. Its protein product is CASSLSSRLGQGAYEQYF.

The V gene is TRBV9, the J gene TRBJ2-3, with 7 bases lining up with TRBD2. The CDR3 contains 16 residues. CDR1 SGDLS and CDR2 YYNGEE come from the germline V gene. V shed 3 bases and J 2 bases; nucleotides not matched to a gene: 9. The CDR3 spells CASSARDYQFTDTQYF. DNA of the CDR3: TGTGCCAGCAGCGCTAGGGACTACCAGTTCACAGATACGCAGTATTTT.

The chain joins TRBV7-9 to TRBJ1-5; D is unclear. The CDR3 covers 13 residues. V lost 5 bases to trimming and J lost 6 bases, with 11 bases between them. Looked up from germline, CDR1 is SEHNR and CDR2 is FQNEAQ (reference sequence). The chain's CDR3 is CASSPQESQPQHF. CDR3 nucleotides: TGTGCCAGCAGCCCCCAGGAGAGTCAGCCCCAGCATTTT.

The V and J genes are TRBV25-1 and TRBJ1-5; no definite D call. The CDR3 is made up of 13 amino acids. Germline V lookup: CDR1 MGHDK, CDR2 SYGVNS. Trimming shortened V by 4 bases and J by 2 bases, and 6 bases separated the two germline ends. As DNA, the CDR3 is TGTGCCAGCAGTGTATCGGGCAATCAGCCCCAGCATTTT. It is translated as CASSVSGNQPQHF.

The CDR3: CASSWGQGSNQPQHF. CDR3 nucleotides: TGTGCCAGCAGTTGGGGACAGGGTAGCAATCAGCCCCAGCATTTT. The genes are TRBV2 and TRBJ1-5; TRBD1 agrees at 9 bases. V was pared by 5 bases and J by 0 bases, with 2 bases of the junction left unmatched. The germline CDR1 and CDR2 sequences are SNHLY and FYNNEI. The CDR3 is 15 amino acids. The whole variable domain, filled in from reference TRBV2 and TRBJ1-5, reads EPEVTQTPSHQVTQMGQEVILRCVPISNHLYFYWYRQILGQKVEFLVSFYNNEISEKSEIFDDQFSVERPDGSNFTLKIRSTKLEDSAMYFCASSWGQGSNQPQHFGDGTRLSIL.

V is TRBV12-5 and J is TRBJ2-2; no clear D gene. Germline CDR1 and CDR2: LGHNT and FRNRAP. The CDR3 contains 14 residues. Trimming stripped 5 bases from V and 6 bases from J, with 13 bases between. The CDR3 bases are TGTGCTAGTGGTCCGGAAGGTTTCCCCGGGGAGCTGTTTTTT. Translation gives CASGPEGFPGELFF.

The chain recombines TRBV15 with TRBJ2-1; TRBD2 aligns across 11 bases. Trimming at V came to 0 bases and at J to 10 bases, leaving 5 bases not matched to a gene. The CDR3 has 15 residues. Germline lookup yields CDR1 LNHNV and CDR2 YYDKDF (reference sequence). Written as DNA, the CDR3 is TGTGCCACCAGCAGAGATCGGCTAGCGGGGGGAGAGCAGTTCTTC. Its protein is CATSRDRLAGGEQFF.

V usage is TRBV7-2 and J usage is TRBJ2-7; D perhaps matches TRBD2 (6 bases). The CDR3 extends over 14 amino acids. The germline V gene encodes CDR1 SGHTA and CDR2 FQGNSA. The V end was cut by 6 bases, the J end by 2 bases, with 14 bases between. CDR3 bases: TGTGCCAGCAGGCTCGTCGGGGGTCCCTACGAGCAGTACTTC. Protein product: CASRLVGGPYEQYF.

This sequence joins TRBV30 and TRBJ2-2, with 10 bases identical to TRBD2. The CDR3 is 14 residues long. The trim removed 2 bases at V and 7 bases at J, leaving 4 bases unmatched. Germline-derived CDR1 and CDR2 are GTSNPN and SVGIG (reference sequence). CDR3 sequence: CAWSPLAGNGELFF. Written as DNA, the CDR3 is TGTGCCTGGAGTCCACTAGCGGGGAACGGGGAGCTGTTTTTT.

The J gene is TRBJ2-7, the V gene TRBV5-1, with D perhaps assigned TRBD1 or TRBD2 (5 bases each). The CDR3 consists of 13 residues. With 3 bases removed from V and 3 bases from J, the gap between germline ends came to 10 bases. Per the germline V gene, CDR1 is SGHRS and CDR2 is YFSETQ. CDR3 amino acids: CASSSGTLYEQYF. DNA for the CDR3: TGCGCCAGCAGCTCCGGGACCCTCTACGAGCAGTACTTC.

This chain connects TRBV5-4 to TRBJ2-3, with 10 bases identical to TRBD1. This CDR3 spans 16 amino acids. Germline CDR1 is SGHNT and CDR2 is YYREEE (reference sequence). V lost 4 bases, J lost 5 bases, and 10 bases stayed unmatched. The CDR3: CASSTPSGTGVDTQYF. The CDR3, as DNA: TGTGCCAGCAGCACTCCTTCCGGGACAGGGGTAGATACGCAGTATTTT.

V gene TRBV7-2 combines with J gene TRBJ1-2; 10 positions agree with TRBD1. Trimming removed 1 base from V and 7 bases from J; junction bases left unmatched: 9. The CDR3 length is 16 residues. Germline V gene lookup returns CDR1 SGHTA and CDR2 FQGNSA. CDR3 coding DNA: TGTGCCAGCAGCTTAGAACCAGACAGGGGGCGGAGTGGCTACACCTTC. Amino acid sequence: CASSLEPDRGRSGYTF.

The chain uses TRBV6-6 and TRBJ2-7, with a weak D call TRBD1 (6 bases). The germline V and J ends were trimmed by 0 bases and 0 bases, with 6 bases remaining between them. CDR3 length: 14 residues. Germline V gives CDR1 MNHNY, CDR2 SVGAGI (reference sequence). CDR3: CASSYSDSSYEQYF. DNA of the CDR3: TGTGCCAGCAGTTACTCGGACAGCTCCTACGAGCAGTACTTC.

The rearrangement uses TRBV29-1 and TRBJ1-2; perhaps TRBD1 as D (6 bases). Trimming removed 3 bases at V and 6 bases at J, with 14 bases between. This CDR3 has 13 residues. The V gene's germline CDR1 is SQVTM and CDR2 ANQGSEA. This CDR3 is CSVEGARGHGYTF. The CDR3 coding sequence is TGCAGCGTTGAGGGGGCCAGGGGACATGGCTACACCTTC.